The 19 T cell receptor beta chains below come from one sample, sequenced in a study of cytomegalovirus exposure and HLA in healthy donors. 13 Jbeta primers and 60 Vbeta primers were used for the PCR. The protocol was immunoSEQ multiplex PCR, while the TCRdb copy is restricted to in-frame clones and leaves out a portion. The sample lists some 190,000 clones, roughly 82% occurring once. Sequencing used PBMCs. The receptor set was obtained from a man aged 35 to 55 in good health and CMV-seronegative.

The rearrangement links TRBV29-1 to TRBJ2-7; the match to TRBD1 covers 8 bases. With 5 bases clipped from V and 4 bases from J, the junction kept 4 bases outside the gene matches. The CDR3 extends over 12 amino acids. Looked up from germline, CDR1 is SQVTM and CDR2 is ANQGSEA. As DNA, the CDR3 is TGCAGCGTTCAGGGGGCGATGTACGAGCAGTACTTC. Its protein is CSVQGAMYEQYF.

The chain recombines TRBV5-1 with TRBJ2-2, with TRBD2 as a possible D gene (6 bases). Germline CDR1 reads SGHRS; CDR2 reads YFSETQ. V was shortened by 5 bases and J by 3 bases, with 11 bases between the two germline ends. This CDR3 is built from 14 residues. CDR3 sequence reads: CASRPSGDTGELFF. The CDR3 DNA reads TGCGCCAGCAGACCATCGGGGGACACCGGGGAGCTGTTTTTT.

V usage is TRBV9 and J usage is TRBJ2-7; D gene uncertain. CDR1 and CDR2 (germline): SGDLS, YYNGEE. CDR3 length: 15 amino acids. The V gene lost 0 bases and the J gene lost 0 bases, with 10 bases spanning the gap. CDR3 DNA: TGTGCCAGCAGCGTAGCTCCTCTCCCCTCCTACGAGCAGTACTTC. It codes for CASSVAPLPSYEQYF. Supplemented by reference TRBV9 and TRBJ2-7, the full variable domain reads DSGVTQTPKHLITATGQRVTLRCSPRSGDLSVYWYQQSLDQGLQFLIQYYNGEERAKGNILERFSAQQFPDLHSELNLSSLELGDSALYFCASSVAPLPSYEQYFGPGTRLTVT.

The V call is TRBV28, the J call TRBJ2-1; possibly TRBD2 for D (6 bases). Germline CDR1 MDHEN, CDR2 SYDVKM. V dropped 4 bases and J dropped 2 bases, with 9 bases sitting between them. The CDR3 is 14 residues long. This CDR3 reads CASSSRTTYNEQFF. CDR3 DNA: TGTGCCAGCAGTTCTAGGACTACCTACAATGAGCAGTTCTTC.

This chain links TRBV7-2 with TRBJ2-7; D is possibly TRBD2 (5 bases). The CDR3 has 14 residues. Germline CDR1 reads SGHTA; CDR2 reads FQGNSA. Trimming pared 4 bases from V and 3 bases from J, leaving 13 bases between. The CDR3 protein is CASSYTGRDYEQYF. The CDR3 DNA sequence: TGTGCCAGCAGCTATACCGGACGGGACTACGAGCAGTACTTC.

The chain is built from TRBV5-1 and TRBJ2-1; TRBD1 agrees at 7 bases. This CDR3 is built from 14 residues. Germline lookup yields CDR1 SGHRS and CDR2 YFSETQ. J lost 8 bases, V lost 0 bases, and 5 bases had no gene match. In DNA form, the CDR3 reads TGCGCCAGCAGCTTGGGACAGGGAATGGATGAGCAGTTCTTC. Its translation: CASSLGQGMDEQFF.

The chain combines TRBV7-2 with TRBJ1-5; 9 bases are a match to TRBD1. This CDR3 contains 15 residues. Germline V gene sequence: CDR1 SGHTA, CDR2 FQGNSA. V trimming: 5 bases; J trimming: 4 bases; junction bases outside the gene matches: 6. CDR3 DNA sequence: TGTGCCAGCAGCCCCGGGACAGGGTATAATCAGCCCCAGCATTTT. It encodes CASSPGTGYNQPQHF.

This chain joins TRBV13 and TRBJ2-3; tentatively, D is TRBD2 (7 bases). The CDR3 spans 16 residues. The germline V and J ends were trimmed by 5 bases and 4 bases, with 19 bases remaining between them. Germline V gene lookup returns CDR1 PRHDT and CDR2 FYEKMQ (reference sequence). The CDR3 nucleotides read TGTGCCAGCAGCCCCCGCCCGGGGGGCCTCGCAGATACGCAGTATTTT. Residues: CASSPRPGGLADTQYF.

The CDR3 reads CASSRTGGNYGYTF. CDR3 in DNA: TGTGCCAGCAGCAGGACAGGGGGGAACTATGGCTACACCTTC. The rearrangement uses TRBV5-4 and TRBJ1-2, with 10 bases that match TRBD1. V lost 4 bases, J lost 2 bases, and 2 bases stayed unmatched. The CDR3 sequence is 14 residues long. CDR1 and CDR2 (germline): SGHNT, YYREEE (reference sequence).

Written as DNA, the CDR3 is TGTGCCAGCAGCCACCGTAGCCTCTCTGGAAACACCATATATTTT. Its translation: CASSHRSLSGNTIYF. V usage is TRBV14 and J usage is TRBJ1-3; no reliable D call. The CDR3 extends over 15 amino acids. V lost 3 bases and J 0 bases, leaving 9 bases between the germline ends. Germline CDR1 is SGHDN and CDR2 is FVKESK.

V gene TRBV11-3 combines with J gene TRBJ1-4; 7 nucleotides match TRBD1. The CDR3 length is 15 residues. The junction had 7 bases not matched to a gene; V was cut back by 5 bases and J by 4 bases. The germline V gene encodes CDR1 SGHNT and CDR2 YENEEA. For the CDR3, the DNA is TGTGCCAGCAGCCTTGCAGGGGGACTTAATGAAAAACTGTTTTTT. Translating gives CASSLAGGLNEKLFF.

The V gene is TRBV14, the J gene TRBJ2-1; 12 bases fit TRBD2. The junction had 9 bases not matched to a gene; V was cut back by 0 bases and J by 15 bases. The CDR3 extends over 15 amino acids. Germline values: CDR1 SGHDN, CDR2 FVKESK. CDR3 bases: TGTGCCAGCAGCCAAGAAGGACTAGCGGGGAGCACTCGGTTCTTC. This gives the protein CASSQEGLAGSTRFF.

The chain couples TRBV6-1 to TRBJ1-2; TRBD1 agrees at 12 bases. V was pared by 6 bases and J by 2 bases, with 4 bases of the junction left unmatched. CDR1 is MNHNS, CDR2 SASEGT, per germline. CDR3 length: 15 amino acids. CDR3 region: CASRGDRGQNYGYTF. The CDR3 nucleotides read TGTGCCAGCAGGGGGGACAGGGGGCAAAACTATGGCTACACCTTC.

This clone appeared a few times. The chain joins TRBV15 to TRBJ2-6; the D is unclear. The CDR3 runs to 16 residues. Between the trimmed V and J ends, which lost 0 bases and 1 base, there was a span of 7 bases. Germline V lookup: CDR1 LNHNV, CDR2 YYDKDF (reference sequence). CDR3 DNA: TGTGCCACCAGCAGAGAGCAGAAATCTGGGGCCAACGTCCTGACTTTC. It codes for CATSREQKSGANVLTF.

V is TRBV7-3 and J is TRBJ2-2; TRBD1 matches at 9 bases. The germline CDR1 and CDR2 sequences are SGHTA and FQGTGA. This CDR3 spans 14 amino acids. The V segment lost 1 base and the J segment 10 bases; nucleotides outside the gene matches: 4. The CDR3: CASSLSGQGLELFF. CDR3 nucleotides: TGTGCCAGCAGCTTAAGCGGACAGGGGTTGGAGCTGTTTTTT.

The chain employs TRBV30 and TRBJ1-1; no definite D call. The germline gives CDR1 GTSNPN, CDR2 SVGIG (reference sequence). The CDR3 runs 16 residues. V was trimmed by 0 bases and J by 1 base, leaving 15 bases between them. The CDR3 loop reads CAWSVRQWSRNTEAFF. In DNA form, the CDR3 reads TGTGCCTGGAGTGTACGTCAGTGGTCCAGGAACACTGAAGCTTTCTTT.

This sequence joins TRBV6-1 and TRBJ2-1; 10 bases agree with TRBD2. Germline CDR1 MNHNS, CDR2 SASEGT. Unmatched junction bases numbered 9, after V lost 4 bases and J lost 9 bases. The CDR3 sequence is 15 residues long. The CDR3 DNA reads TGTGCCAGCAGTGTACGAGCGGGAGGGCCTAGTGAGCAGTTCTTC. Residues: CASSVRAGGPSEQFF.

The chain combines TRBV5-1 with TRBJ2-1; 9 nucleotides agree with TRBD2. J gave up 2 bases and V 0 bases, and 3 bases lay outside the gene matches. The CDR3 spans 16 residues. The germline gives CDR1 SGHRS, CDR2 YFSETQ. The CDR3 loop is CASSLAPSGAYNEQFF. CDR3 nucleotides: TGCGCCAGCAGCTTGGCCCCTAGCGGGGCCTACAATGAGCAGTTCTTC.

The chain combines TRBV4-1 with TRBJ2-5; D may be TRBD2 (6 bases). CDR3 length equals 14 residues. The ends were cut back, 4 bases at V and 2 bases at J, with 11 bases in the middle. Germline CDR1 and CDR2: MGHRA and YSYEKL. CDR3 sequence: CASSRWRGQETQYF. The CDR3 coding sequence is TGCGCCAGCAGCCGGTGGAGGGGTCAAGAGACCCAGTACTTC.